These T cell receptor beta chains were read from a single sample in a study of low-dose radiotherapy and immunotherapy resistance in tumors. TCRdb re-analysed the reads in MiXCR, keeping a single row per CDR3 protein. In the table there are approximately 100,000 distinct CDR3 sequences, less than 25% of which are singletons. This sample comprised PBMCs, obtained after low-dose radiotherapy plus immunotherapy. The receptors were sampled from a male donor with prostate cancer. Each CDR3 is given with its conserved first and last residue. D genes are given only for firm matches. Expanded clones get a size class; other rows say once, few or many, or leave the size out.

>many|TRBV6-8|TRBJ2-1|-
CATQTQKQFF
TGTGCCACCCAAACCCAGAAGCAGTTCTTC
>many|TRBV13|TRBJ2-7|-
CASSLGPGATYEQYF
TGTGCCAGCAGCTTAGGCCCGGGGGCAACCTACGAGCAGTACTTC
>-|TRBV9|TRBJ2-3|TRBD1
CASSADRDTDTQYF
TGTGCCAGCAGCGCGGACAGGGATACAGATACGCAGTATTTT
>few|TRBV20-1|TRBJ2-3|-
CSARDFTASTDTQYF
TGCAGTGCTAGAGATTTTACAGCTAGCACAGATACGCAGTATTTT
>-|TRBV5-1|TRBJ2-5|TRBD1
CASSSGPATGGSETQYF
TGCGCCAGCAGCTCGGGTCCTGCAACAGGGGGATCAGAGACCCAGTACTTC
>many|TRBV20-1|TRBJ2-2|-
CSARDGQGSLLTGELFF
TGCAGTGCTAGAGATGGTCAGGGAAGTCTCCTCACCGGGGAGCTGTTTTTT
>-|TRBV6-2/TRBV6-3|TRBJ2-6|-
CASSETTLSGANVLTF
TGTGCCAGCAGTGAAACGACACTTTCTGGGGCCAACGTCCTGACTTTC
>many|TRBV11-2|TRBJ1-2|-
CASSPLAGINYGYTF
TGTGCCAGCAGCCCACTCGCAGGGATCAACTATGGCTACACCTTC
>many|TRBV3-1|TRBJ2-7|TRBD1
CASSYVRDRSSYEQYF
TGTGCCAGCAGCTACGTCCGGGACAGGAGCTCCTACGAGCAGTACTTC
>many|TRBV6-6|TRBJ2-7|TRBD1
CASSSRQGTAYEQYF
TGTGCCAGCAGTTCCCGACAGGGAACTGCCTACGAGCAGTACTTC
>many|TRBV5-1|TRBJ1-2|TRBD1
CASSPRDRNYGYTF
TGCGCCAGCAGCCCCCGGGACAGAAACTATGGCTACACCTTC
>many|TRBV2|TRBJ1-2|TRBD1
CASTGGIGGYTF
TGTGCCAGCACAGGGGGCATAGGTGGCTACACCTTC
>many|TRBV7-2|TRBJ2-5|TRBD2
CASSFTSGGAETQYF
TGTGCCAGCAGCTTTACTAGCGGGGGGGCTGAGACCCAGTACTTC
>-|TRBV30|TRBJ1-2|TRBD1
CAWDRGYGYTF
TGTGCCTGGGACAGGGGATATGGCTACACCTTC
>many|TRBV27|TRBJ2-3|-
CASSLGRTDTQYF
TGTGCCAGCAGTTTGGGCCGCACAGATACGCAGTATTTT
>many|TRBV5-1|TRBJ1-2|-
CASSPGEDYGYTF
TGCGCCAGCAGCCCCGGGGAGGACTATGGCTACACCTTC
>few|TRBV5-5|TRBJ2-1|-
CASSLSPGYNEQFF
TGTGCCAGCAGCTTGAGTCCGGGGTACAATGAGCAGTTCTTC
>many|TRBV5-1|TRBJ2-2|-
CASRSMNTGELFF
TGCGCCAGCAGGAGCATGAACACCGGGGAGCTGTTTTTT
>many|TRBV2|TRBJ2-1|TRBD2
CASSVGGGREQFF
TGTGCCAGCAGTGTGGGGGGGGGACGTGAGCAGTTCTTC
>many|TRBV13|TRBJ2-7|-
CASQGSASYEQYF
TGTGCCAGTCAGGGGTCTGCCTCCTACGAGCAGTACTTC
>many|TRBV7-9|TRBJ2-1|-
CASSHTSSFQFF
TGTGCCAGCAGCCATACTAGCTCCTTCCAGTTCTTC
>-|TRBV6-2/TRBV6-3|TRBJ1-4|-
CASSYGSGEYEKLFFFFFF
-
>-|TRBV6-6|TRBJ2-3|-
CASSELPSSTDTQYF
TGTGCCAGCAGCGAACTACCCTCTAGCACAGATACGCAGTATTTT
>few|TRBV28|TRBJ2-7|-
CASSLRFYEQYF
TGTGCCAGCAGTTTAAGGTTCTACGAGCAGTACTTC
>many|TRBV20-1|TRBJ2-1|TRBD2
CSARSGWLAGNIRYNEQFF
TGCAGTGCTAGATCGGGCTGGCTAGCGGGGAATATACGGTACAATGAGCAGTTCTTC
>few|TRBV5-1|TRBJ2-3|-
CASSASFSTDTQYF
TGCGCCAGCAGCGCATCATTTAGCACAGATACGCAGTATTTT
>many|TRBV7-9|TRBJ1-5|-
CASSLHQPQHF
TGTGCCAGCAGCTTACATCAGCCCCAGCATTTT
>-|TRBV4-1|TRBJ2-1|TRBD2
CASSQDGTSGGNEQFF
TGTGCCAGCAGCCAAGATGGGACTAGCGGGGGGAATGAGCAGTTCTTC
>many|TRBV15|TRBJ2-7|-
CATSSGTFDEQYF
TGTGCCACCAGCAGCGGGACATTCGACGAGCAGTACTTC
>many|TRBV6-5|TRBJ2-7|-
CASSYPPGGNEQYF
TGTGCCAGCAGTTACCCCCCCGGGGGCAACGAGCAGTACTTC
>many|TRBV6-5|TRBJ1-1|TRBD1
CASSYAGQGGSEAFF
TGTGCCAGCAGTTACGCTGGACAGGGGGGTTCTGAAGCTTTCTTT
>many|TRBV29-1|TRBJ2-1|-
CSVDGTLKDYNEQFF
TGCAGCGTTGATGGGACGTTAAAAGACTACAATGAGCAGTTCTTC
>few|TRBV12-5|TRBJ2-2|-
CASGLTTGELFF
TGTGCTAGTGGGCTTACAACCGGGGAGCTGTTTTTT
>few|TRBV9|TRBJ2-5|-
CASSVDRVQETQYF
TGTGCCAGCAGCGTAGACAGGGTCCAAGAGACCCAGTACTTC
>many|TRBV5-1|TRBJ1-5|TRBD1
CASSPGTGNQPQHF
TGCGCCAGCAGCCCCGGGACAGGAAATCAGCCCCAGCATTTT
>many|TRBV5-1|TRBJ2-1|-
CASSLVGRWNNEQFF
TGCGCCAGCAGCTTGGTCGGAAGGTGGAACAATGAGCAGTTCTTC
>once|TRBV28|TRBJ1-5|-
CASSPLNQPQHF
TGTGCCAGCAGTCCCCTAAATCAGCCCCAGCATTTT
>many|TRBV18|TRBJ2-1|TRBD2
CASSPPTSGHNEQFF
TGTGCCAGCTCACCACCGACTAGCGGGCACAATGAGCAGTTCTTC
>-|TRBV6-8|TRBJ2-3|-
CASRLGTDTQYF
TGTGCCAGCAGACTAGGAACAGATACGCAGTATTTT
>-|TRBV10-3|TRBJ2-3|TRBD1
CAISGDRGTDTQYF
TGTGCCATCAGTGGGGACAGGGGCACAGATACGCAGTATTTT
>many|TRBV24-1|TRBJ2-1|-
CATSDSWVNEQFF
TGTGCCACCAGTGATTCGTGGGTGAATGAGCAGTTCTTC
>many|TRBV29-1|TRBJ1-2|-
CSVWEGSDGYTF
TGCAGCGTATGGGAGGGCAGCGATGGCTACACCTTC
>-|TRBV12-3/TRBV12-4|TRBJ1-1|TRBD1
CASSFRGPTEAFF
TGTGCCAGCAGCTTCAGGGGGCCCACTGAAGCTTTCTTT
>many|TRBV7-6|TRBJ2-7|-
CASSFPSYEQYF
TGTGCCAGCAGCTTTCCCTCCTACGAGCAGTACTTC
>many|TRBV12-3/TRBV12-4|TRBJ1-2|-
CASTTTGGAYGYTF
TGTGCCAGCACAACGACAGGAGGGGCCTATGGCTACACCTTC
>many|TRBV7-6|TRBJ2-7|-
CASSVPSGPLVGDYEQYF
TGTGCCAGCAGCGTCCCCTCGGGACCCTTGGTTGGGGACTACGAGCAGTACTTC